The clone carrying this TCR beta chain was observed a single time. The antigen is not known. With 60 Vbeta and 13 Jbeta primers, the PCR was carried out. Measured with immunoSEQ multiplex PCR; TCRdb has only the in-frame clones, and not every one. The sample records 150,000 to 170,000 clones, 79% being singletons. The data originate from a study of cytomegalovirus exposure and HLA in healthy donors. The study's findings and limits: In a later analysis, TCR beta V- and J-gene trimming was associated with a missense DCLRE1C variant.

The CDR3 loop spans 16 amino acids. Germline CDR1 is SEHNR and CDR2 is FQNEAQ (reference sequence). V was cut by 4 bases and J by 0 bases, with 15 bases left in between. Sample: PBMCs. The chain links TRBV7-9 to TRBJ1-2, with D possibly being TRBD1 (6 bases). The origin of this receptor is a man under 40 in good health and CMV-seropositive. The CDR3 here is CASSWDIAGANYGYTF. The CDR3, as DNA: TGTGCCAGCAGCTGGGACATCGCAGGGGCTAACTATGGCTACACCTTC. The complete variable domain, with remaining parts taken from reference TRBV7-9 and TRBJ1-2, reads DTGVSQNPRHKITKRGQNVTFRCDPISEHNRLYWYRQTLGQGPEFLTYFQNEAQLEKSRLLSDRFSAERPKGSFSTLEIQRTEQGDSAMYLCASSWDIAGANYGYTFGSGTRLTVV.